The present T cell receptor beta chain was sequenced within a study of T cell responses to AZD1222 COVID-19 vaccine. Notes on the study in general: Repertoire samples came only from after the peak T cell response. Regions left unmutated in variants are reportedly the target of nearly half of spike-specific TCRs. Regions 160-218 and 743-854 held dominance among vaccine-associated CD4 TCRs, which spanned spike.

Of note for this clone: Its antigen is unknown.

The length of the CDR3 is 12 residues. Germline loops: CDR1 SEHNR, CDR2 FQNEAQ (reference sequence). V shed 11 bases, J shed 1 base, and the junction held 4 bases outside the gene matches. Libraries were prepared by immunoSEQ multiplex PCR; TCRdb keeps only in-frame clonotypes and omits some of them. The sample includes about 120,000 clones, about 89% of them seen just once. The sample consisted of peripheral blood, taken on day 0 of AZD1222 vaccination. The clonotype was recovered from an adult in good health. This chain connects TRBV7-9 to TRBJ1-1, with TRBD1 identical over 7 bases. DNA of the CDR3: TGTGCCGGGGGACAGCAGAACACTGAAGCTTTCTTT. Its protein product is CAGGQQNTEAFF.